The 2 T cell receptor beta chains listed next were all sequenced from one sample in a study of cytomegalovirus exposure and HLA in healthy donors. Primers for the PCR totalled 60 Vbeta and 13 Jbeta. Clones were read by immunoSEQ multiplex PCR, and TCRdb kept only the in-frame ones, dropping some. The table shows under 200,000 clones, with around 78% occurring only once. Material for sequencing was PBMCs. These receptors were obtained from a man younger than 40 in good health and CMV-seronegative.

The V call is TRBV2, the J call TRBJ2-7; 7 bases are shared with TRBD1. The CDR3 consists of 15 residues. The germline V gene encodes CDR1 SNHLY and CDR2 FYNNEI. Trimming took 7 bases from V and 1 from J; bases not matched to a gene: 10. CDR3 nucleotide sequence: TGTGCCAGCATCCCGGGACAGACCCTATCCTACGAGCAGTACTTC. Its translation: CASIPGQTLSYEQYF.

This clone was counted a few times. V gene TRBV11-2 combines with J gene TRBJ2-7, with D possibly matching TRBD2 (5 bases). The germline V gene encodes CDR1 SGHAT and CDR2 FQNNGV. The V end was cut by 5 bases, the J end by 3 bases, with 17 bases between. The CDR3 is 15 amino acids. In DNA, the CDR3 is TGTGCCAGCAGCCTCCACCCTGGGAGTGACTACGAGCAGTACTTC. It encodes CASSLHPGSDYEQYF.